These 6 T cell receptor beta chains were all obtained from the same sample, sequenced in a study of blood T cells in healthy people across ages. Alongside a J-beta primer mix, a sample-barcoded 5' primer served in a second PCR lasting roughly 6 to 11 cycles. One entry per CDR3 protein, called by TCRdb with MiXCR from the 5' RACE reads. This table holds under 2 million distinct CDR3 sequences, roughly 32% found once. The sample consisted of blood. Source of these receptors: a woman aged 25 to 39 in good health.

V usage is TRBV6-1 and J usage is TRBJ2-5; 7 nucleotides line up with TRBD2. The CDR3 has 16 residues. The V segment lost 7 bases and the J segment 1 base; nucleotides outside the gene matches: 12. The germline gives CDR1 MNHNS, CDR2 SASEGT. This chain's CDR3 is CASTSGLSASQETQYF. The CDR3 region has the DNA TGTGCCAGCACTTCGGGACTATCGGCTTCCCAAGAGACCCAGTACTTC.

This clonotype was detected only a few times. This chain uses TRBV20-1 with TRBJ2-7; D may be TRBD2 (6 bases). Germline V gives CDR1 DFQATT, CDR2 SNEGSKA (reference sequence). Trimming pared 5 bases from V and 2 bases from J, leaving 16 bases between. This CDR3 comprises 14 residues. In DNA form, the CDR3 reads TGCAGTGCTGTCCTACCCGGGGGAACCTACGAGCAGTACTTC. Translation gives CSAVLPGGTYEQYF.

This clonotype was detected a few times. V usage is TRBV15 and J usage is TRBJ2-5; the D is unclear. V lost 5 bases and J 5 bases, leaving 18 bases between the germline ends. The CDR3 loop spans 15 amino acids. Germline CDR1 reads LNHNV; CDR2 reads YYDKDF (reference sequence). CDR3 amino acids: CATSPLSSVGETQYF. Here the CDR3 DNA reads TGTGCCACCAGCCCTCTTTCCTCGGTTGGCGAGACCCAGTACTTC.

The CDR3 loop reads CAWSTSATNEKLFF. CDR3 in DNA: TGTGCCTGGAGCACCAGCGCAACTAATGAAAAACTGTTTTTT. The rearrangement links TRBV30 to TRBJ1-4; unclear D gene. The CDR3 is made up of 14 amino acids. Trimming stripped 3 bases from V and 0 bases from J, with 8 bases between. CDR1 is GTSNPN, CDR2 SVGIG, per germline (reference sequence).

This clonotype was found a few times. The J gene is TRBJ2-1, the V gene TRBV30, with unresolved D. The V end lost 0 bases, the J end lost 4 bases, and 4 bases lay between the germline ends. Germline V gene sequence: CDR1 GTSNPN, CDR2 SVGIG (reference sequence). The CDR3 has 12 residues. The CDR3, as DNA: TGTGCCTGGAGTGTTAAGTACAATGAGCAGTTCTTC. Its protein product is CAWSVKYNEQFF.

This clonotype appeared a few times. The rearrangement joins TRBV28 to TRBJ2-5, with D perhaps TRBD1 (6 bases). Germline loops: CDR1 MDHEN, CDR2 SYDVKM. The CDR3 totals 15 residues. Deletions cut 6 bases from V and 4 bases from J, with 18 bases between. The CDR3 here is CASSRSARGIETQYF. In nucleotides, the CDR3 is TGTGCCAGCAGCCGCTCGGCCAGGGGTATAGAGACCCAGTACTTC. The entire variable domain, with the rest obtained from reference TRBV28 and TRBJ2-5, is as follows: DVKVTQSSRYLVKRTGEKVFLECVQDMDHENMFWYRQDPGLGLRLIYFSYDVKMKEKGDIPEGYSVSREKKERFSLILESASTNQTSMYLCASSRSARGIETQYFGPGTRLLVL.